This entry lists 28 T cell receptor beta chains sequenced from one sample in a study of CD8 T cells in Susac syndrome. Random hexamers were used to reverse transcribe the RNA input (0.5 to 1 ug). TCRdb re-called the immunoSEQ multiplex PCR reads through MiXCR, storing one row per CDR3 protein. The sample shows a few hundred thousand distinct CDR3 sequences, roughly 96% of them seen only once. Sequenced material: CD4+ T cells from PBMCs. The receptors were gathered from a human donor with multiple sclerosis.

V usage is TRBV30 and J usage is TRBJ1-1; 9 bases align to TRBD1. The V gene's germline CDR1 is GTSNPN and CDR2 SVGIG (reference sequence). CDR3 length: 14 residues. V trimming: 3 bases; J trimming: 5 bases; junction bases outside the gene matches: 7. CDR3 in amino acids: CAWSRDRAKTEAFF. CDR3 nucleotides: TGTGCCTGGAGCCGGGACAGGGCGAAAACTGAAGCTTTCTTT. The variable domain in full, with the rest retrieved from reference TRBV30 and TRBJ1-1, is SQTIHQWPATLVQPVGSPLSLECTVEGTSNPNLYWYRQAAGRGLQLLFYSVGIGQISSEVPQNLSASRPQDRQFILSSKKLLLSDSGFYLCAWSRDRAKTEAFFGQGTRLTVV.

The chain employs TRBV20-1 and TRBJ2-5; D might be TRBD1 (5 bases). The CDR3 contains 12 residues. V was cut by 5 bases and J by 2 bases, with 9 bases left in between. Germline CDR1 DFQATT, CDR2 SNEGSKA (reference sequence). CDR3 loop: CSAGATQETQYF. In DNA form, the CDR3 reads TGCAGTGCTGGGGCAACTCAAGAGACCCAGTACTTC.

The chain employs TRBV29-1 and TRBJ1-1; D is perhaps TRBD1 (5 bases). The CDR3 loop spans 13 amino acids. Trimming left V 6 bases short and J 5 bases short, with 16 bases between. Germline loops: CDR1 SQVTM, CDR2 ANQGSEA. CDR3 sequence reads: CSVAEGRGTEAFF. CDR3 DNA: TGCAGCGTGGCCGAGGGGCGCGGGACTGAAGCTTTCTTT.

This clonotype was counted once. The rearrangement uses TRBV12-3 or TRBV12-4 and TRBJ2-3; the match to TRBD2 covers 7 bases. This CDR3 comprises 15 residues. With 3 bases clipped from V and 2 bases from J, the junction kept 5 bases outside the gene matches. The CDR3 here is CASSLPGLDTDTQYF. CDR3 DNA: TGTGCCAGCAGTTTGCCCGGACTAGACACAGATACGCAGTATTTT.

This clonotype was counted a single time. J is TRBJ1-4 and V is TRBV20-1; TRBD1 is a possible D gene (5 bases). V dropped 3 bases and J dropped 5 bases, with 10 bases sitting between them. The CDR3 loop spans 13 amino acids. The germline V gene has CDR1 DFQATT and CDR2 SNEGSKA (reference sequence). The chain's CDR3 is CSARGLTNEKLFF. CDR3 nucleotides: TGCAGTGCTAGGGGACTGACGAATGAAAAACTGTTTTTT.

V is TRBV28 and J is TRBJ2-7; a weak D match, TRBD2 (6 bases). The CDR3 contains 17 residues. The germline CDR1 and CDR2 sequences are MDHEN and SYDVKM. V lost 4 bases to trimming and J lost 5 bases, with 24 bases between them. This chain's CDR3 is CASSSRIRPTRVDEQYF. The CDR3 DNA reads TGTGCCAGCAGTTCGAGGATCCGACCGACTAGAGTCGACGAGCAGTACTTC. Supplemented by reference TRBV28 and TRBJ2-7, the full variable domain reads DVKVTQSSRYLVKRTGEKVFLECVQDMDHENMFWYRQDPGLGLRLIYFSYDVKMKEKGDIPEGYSVSREKKERFSLILESASTNQTSMYLCASSSRIRPTRVDEQYFGPGTRLTVT.

The V and J genes are TRBV2 and TRBJ2-7; D is uncertain. Germline V gene data show CDR1 as SNHLY and CDR2 as FYNNEI. V was trimmed by 7 bases and J by 2 bases, leaving 9 bases between them. CDR3 size: 12 residues. CDR3: CASKRQTYEQYF. The DNA for the CDR3 is TGTGCCAGCAAACGCCAAACCTACGAGCAGTACTTC.

This chain joins TRBV15 and TRBJ1-2; 7 bases fit TRBD1. V was clipped by 8 bases and J by 2 bases; unmatched bases: 2. CDR1 and CDR2 (germline): LNHNV, YYDKDF (reference sequence). This CDR3 contains 12 residues. In nucleotides, the CDR3 is TGTGCCACCGGACAGGCCAACTATGGCTACACCTTC. Protein sequence: CATGQANYGYTF.

J is TRBJ2-3 and V is TRBV29-1; possibly TRBD1 or TRBD2 for D (6 bases each). The germline V gene encodes CDR1 SQVTM and CDR2 ANQGSEA. This CDR3 comprises 13 residues. V lost 7 bases to trimming and J lost 4 bases, with 15 bases between them. In DNA, the CDR3 is TGCAGCGCCGGAGGGGGTTCCGCAGATACGCAGTATTTT. Its protein is CSAGGGSADTQYF.

The chain uses TRBV27 and TRBJ1-1; no clear D gene. CDR1 is MNHEY and CDR2 is SMNVEV in the germline V gene (reference sequence). V lost 5 bases and J lost 1, with 20 bases in between. This CDR3 spans 17 amino acids. The CDR3 sequence is CASSPNLRTSRNTEAFF. In DNA form, the CDR3 reads TGTGCCAGCAGTCCGAACCTCAGAACCTCCAGGAACACTGAAGCTTTCTTT.

J is TRBJ2-3 and V is TRBV5-6; the D call may be TRBD1 or TRBD2 (5 bases each). Germline-derived CDR1 and CDR2 are SGHDT and YYEEEE. The CDR3 contains 15 residues. V lost 6 bases and J lost 2, with 16 bases in between. The CDR3 sequence is CASTPGPPTTDTQYF. In DNA form, the CDR3 reads TGTGCCAGCACCCCGGGACCGCCTACCACAGATACGCAGTATTTT.

This clonotype showed up just once. This chain uses TRBV20-1 with TRBJ2-3, with D possibly being TRBD2 (7 bases). Trimming cost V 2 bases and J 4 bases, with 13 bases left between them. The germline V gene has CDR1 DFQATT and CDR2 SNEGSKA (reference sequence). The CDR3 contains 14 residues. The CDR3 DNA is TGCAGTGCTAGATTACGGGGGGCGCCAGATACGCAGTATTTT. Amino acid sequence: CSARLRGAPDTQYF.

The rearrangement joins TRBV20-1 to TRBJ2-1, with D perhaps TRBD1 or TRBD2 (5 bases each). V lost 6 bases and J lost 4, with 16 bases in between. CDR1 and CDR2 (germline): DFQATT, SNEGSKA (reference sequence). The CDR3 is made up of 14 amino acids. The CDR3 sequence is CSAPLRGVYNEQFF. The CDR3 DNA reads TGCAGTGCCCCCCTGCGAGGGGTTTACAATGAGCAGTTCTTC.

CDR3 loop: CSARLAGDSTGELFF. CDR3 DNA sequence: TGCAGTGCGCGACTAGCGGGTGATTCAACCGGGGAGCTGTTTTTT. This chain links TRBV20-1 with TRBJ2-2; 10 bases align to TRBD2. CDR1 and CDR2 from the germline V gene are DFQATT and SNEGSKA (reference sequence). CDR3 size: 15 residues. Trimming cost V 6 bases and J 5 bases; bases outside gene matches: 9.

This chain joins TRBV12-3 or TRBV12-4 and TRBJ1-1; 9 bases map to TRBD1. Unmatched junction bases numbered 16, after V lost 5 bases and J lost 6 bases. The CDR3 consists of 17 residues. The CDR3 is CASSLNFGGQGGSEAFF. For the CDR3, the DNA is TGTGCCAGCAGTCTTAACTTTGGGGGACAGGGTGGTTCTGAAGCTTTCTTT.

The chain recombines TRBV4-1 with TRBJ2-5, with D possibly being TRBD2 (5 bases). Germline V lookup: CDR1 MGHRA, CDR2 YSYEKL. The length of the CDR3 is 17 residues. The V gene lost 2 bases and the J gene lost 5 bases, with 21 bases spanning the gap. CDR3 nucleotide sequence: TGCGCCAGCAGCCAACTAGCCGTCCCCGACCTCCGGGAGACCCAGTACTTC. Translation: CASSQLAVPDLRETQYF.

CDR3 loop: CASSRIRAGGYTF. DNA of the CDR3: TGTGCCAGCAGCCGAATCCGTGCGGGCGGCTACACCTTC. The V call is TRBV13, the J call TRBJ1-2; D remains unclear. V was clipped by 5 bases and J by 8 bases, with 15 bases between them. The CDR3 is 13 amino acids. From germline, CDR1 is PRHDT and CDR2 FYEKMQ (reference sequence).

The chain uses TRBV29-1 and TRBJ2-7; 10 nucleotides align to TRBD2. This CDR3 is 13 amino acids long. Unmatched junction bases numbered 3, after V lost 5 bases and J lost 2 bases. The V gene's germline CDR1 is SQVTM and CDR2 ANQGSEA. The CDR3 sequence: CSVIAGGTYEQYF. CDR3 in DNA: TGCAGCGTTATAGCGGGAGGAACCTACGAGCAGTACTTC.

The rearrangement uses TRBV27 and TRBJ1-5; D is uncertain. The CDR3 covers 15 residues. V was cut by 4 bases and J by 0 bases, with 10 bases left in between. Germline V gene sequence: CDR1 MNHEY, CDR2 SMNVEV (reference sequence). CDR3: CASSYAANSNQPQHF. The CDR3 DNA sequence: TGTGCCAGCAGTTACGCAGCTAATAGCAATCAGCCCCAGCATTTT.

In this sample, this clonotype turned up once. This chain uses TRBV7-9 with TRBJ1-2; TRBD1 matches at 8 bases. Germline trimming cut 5 bases from V and 4 bases from J; bases unmatched to any gene: 6. CDR1 is SEHNR, CDR2 FQNEAQ, per germline (reference sequence). The CDR3 sequence is 14 residues long. The CDR3, as DNA: TGTGCCAGCAGCGAACCCGGGACAGGCTATGGCTACACCTTC. Protein sequence: CASSEPGTGYGYTF.

V gene TRBV18 combines with J gene TRBJ2-2; D gene uncertain. This CDR3 contains 12 residues. Germline CDR1 reads KGHSH; CDR2 reads LQKENI. V lost 0 bases to trimming and J lost 7 bases, with 3 bases between them. CDR3 loop: CASSPPLGELFF. DNA of the CDR3: TGTGCCAGCTCACCACCGCTCGGGGAGCTGTTTTTT. Full variable domain (missing parts from reference TRBV18 and TRBJ2-2): NAGVMQNPRHLVRRRGQEARLRCSPMKGHSHVYWYRQLPEEGLKFMVYLQKENIIDESGMPKERFSAEFPKEGPSILRIQQVVRGDSAAYFCASSPPLGELFFGEGSRLTVL.

The gene calls are TRBV6-5 and TRBJ1-2; tentatively, D is TRBD1 (6 bases). Germline assignment: CDR1 MNHEY and CDR2 SVGAGI. The CDR3 has 13 residues. V was shortened by 5 bases and J by 0 bases, with 7 bases between the two germline ends. For the CDR3, the DNA is TGTGCCAGCAGTGGACAGTCTAACTATGGCTACACCTTC. Protein product: CASSGQSNYGYTF.

The J gene is TRBJ2-1, the V gene TRBV4-1; D may be TRBD1 or TRBD2 (5 bases each). The CDR3 contains 15 residues. Germline V lookup: CDR1 MGHRA, CDR2 YSYEKL. V lost 1 base and J 1 base, leaving 8 bases between the germline ends. The CDR3 protein is CASSQVEGSYNEQFF. CDR3 DNA sequence: TGCGCCAGCAGCCAAGTCGAGGGGTCCTACAATGAGCAGTTCTTC.

The V and J genes are TRBV29-1 and TRBJ2-6; unclear D gene. CDR1 SQVTM and CDR2 ANQGSEA come from the germline V gene. The CDR3 is 12 residues long. V lost 1 base to trimming and J lost 2 bases, with 0 bases between them. The CDR3 sequence is CSVEAGANVLTF. The CDR3, as DNA: TGCAGCGTTGAAGCTGGGGCCAACGTCCTGACTTTC.

The V call is TRBV5-1, the J call TRBJ2-5; no definite D call. CDR3 size: 14 residues. Trimming removed 5 bases at V and 5 bases at J, with 16 bases between. The germline gives CDR1 SGHRS, CDR2 YFSETQ. The CDR3 DNA reads TGCGCCAGCAGACGGAACGCTGGTCTGGAGACCCAGTACTTC. This sequence encodes CASRRNAGLETQYF.

The chain has TRBV20-1 and TRBJ2-3, with 8 bases lining up with TRBD2. V shed 3 bases, J shed 0 bases, and the junction held 8 bases outside the gene matches. CDR1 and CDR2 from the germline V gene are DFQATT and SNEGSKA (reference sequence). CDR3 length equals 16 residues. CDR3 nucleotides: TGCAGTGCTAGTCACTTCGGGAGGGGGAGCACAGATACGCAGTATTTT. This sequence encodes CSASHFGRGSTDTQYF.

This chain joins TRBV20-1 and TRBJ1-2; 7 bases align to TRBD1. With V trimmed by 6 bases and J by 1 base, 5 bases remained unmatched. The CDR3 length is 13 residues. Germline CDR1 and CDR2: DFQATT and SNEGSKA (reference sequence). Here the CDR3 DNA reads TGCAGTGCCCGACAGGGCAATAACTATGGCTACACCTTC. The encoded protein is CSARQGNNYGYTF.

The chain combines TRBV6-5 with TRBJ1-4, with D hard to call. This CDR3 has 14 amino acids. Germline V gene sequence: CDR1 MNHEY, CDR2 SVGAGI. Trimming took 2 bases from V and 12 from J, leaving 16 bases between them. CDR3 nucleotides: TGTGCCAGCAGTTACGGCCAGGTATACGAGGAACTGTTTTTT. Its protein is CASSYGQVYEELFF.